The T cell receptor (beta chain) under discussion was sequenced for a study of cytomegalovirus exposure and HLA in healthy donors. General study points: Investigators reported 164 TCR beta chains as tied to cytomegalovirus. Diagnosis of cytomegalovirus status made by the classifier reportedly showed high specificity and sensitivity.

Notes on this clone: Its target is not known.

V gave up 4 bases and J gave up 1 base, with 14 bases separating them. Looked up from germline, CDR1 is SGHNT and CDR2 is YYREEE (reference sequence). CDR3 length: 15 amino acids. PCR was performed using 60 Vbeta and 13 Jbeta primers. Profiling relied on immunoSEQ multiplex PCR, and the TCRdb table lists in-frame clones only, not all of them. Of about 88,000 clones in the sample, around 89% are singletons; the top ten hold around 2.5%. The genes are TRBV5-4 and TRBJ1-1; a weak D match, TRBD1 (5 bases). The specimen was PBMCs. This clonotype originated in a man younger than 30 in good health and CMV-seronegative. This CDR3 reads CASSPTPDRNTEAFF. Here the CDR3 DNA reads TGTGCCAGCAGCCCGACACCCGACAGGAACACTGAAGCTTTCTTT.